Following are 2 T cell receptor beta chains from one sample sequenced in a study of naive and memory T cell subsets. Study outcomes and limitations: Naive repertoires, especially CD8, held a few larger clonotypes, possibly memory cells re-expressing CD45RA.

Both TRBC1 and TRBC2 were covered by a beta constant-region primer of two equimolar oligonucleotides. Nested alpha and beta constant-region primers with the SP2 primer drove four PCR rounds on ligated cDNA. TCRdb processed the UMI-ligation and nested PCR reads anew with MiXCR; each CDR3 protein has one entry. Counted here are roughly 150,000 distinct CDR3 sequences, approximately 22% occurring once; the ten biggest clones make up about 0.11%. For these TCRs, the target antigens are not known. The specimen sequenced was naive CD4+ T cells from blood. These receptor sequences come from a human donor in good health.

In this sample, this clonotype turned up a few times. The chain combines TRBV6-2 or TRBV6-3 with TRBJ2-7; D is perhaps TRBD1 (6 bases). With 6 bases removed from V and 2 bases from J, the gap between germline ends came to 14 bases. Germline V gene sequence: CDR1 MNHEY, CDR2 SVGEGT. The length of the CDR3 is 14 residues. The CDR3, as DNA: TGTGCCAGCAGGAGCCCAGGGGTACCCTACGAGCAGTACTTC. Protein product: CASRSPGVPYEQYF.

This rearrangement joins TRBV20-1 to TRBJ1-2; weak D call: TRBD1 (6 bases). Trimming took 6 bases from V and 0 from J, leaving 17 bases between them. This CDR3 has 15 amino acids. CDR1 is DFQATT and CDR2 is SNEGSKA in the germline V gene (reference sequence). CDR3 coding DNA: TGCAGTGCCGGGGGCGCGGGGGCGCCTAACTATGGCTACACCTTC. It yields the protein CSAGGAGAPNYGYTF.